Listed below are T cell receptor beta chains from one sample, sequenced in a study of blood T cell repertoires in COVID-19. The assay was immunoSEQ multiplex PCR, and TCRdb's table has in-frame clones only and misses some. The table has roughly 32,000 clones, around nine tenths seen once. The sequenced sample was peripheral blood. The receptor source for this set is a human donor in a cohort sampled during active COVID-19. Both conserved end residues are part of each CDR3. The D gene is left open where the match is weak. Clone size is stated in some rows and not others, as once, few, many or a class when expanded.

TRBD1	NA	TRBV19	TRBJ1-1	TGTGCCAGTAGTATGGTGACAGGGGAGAACACTGAAGCTTTCTTT	CASSMVTGENTEAFF
TRBD1	NA	TRBV6-5	TRBJ2-5	TGTGCCAGCAGTAAGACAGGGGCTGTGAAGACCCAGTACTTC	CASSKTGAVKTQYF
NA	NA	TRBV7-9	TRBJ2-1	TGTGCCAGCAGCTTCGTCCGAGGGAGTGGGGATGAGCAGTTCTTC	CASSFVRGSGDEQFF
NA	NA	TRBV30	TRBJ1-2	TGTGCCTGGAGTCCGCGTCGGGAGCATGGCTACACCTTC	CAWSPRREHGYTF
TRBD2	few	TRBV19	TRBJ2-5	TGTGCCAGTACCCCCGGGGGGGGGTACCAAGAGACCCAGTACTTC	CASTPGGGYQETQYF
TRBD1	once	TRBV18	TRBJ2-5	TGTGCCAGCTCACCCCGGACAGGGGGCCTCCAAGAGACCCAGTACTTC	CASSPRTGGLQETQYF
TRBD1	NA	TRBV18	TRBJ1-5	TGTGCCAGCTCACCGGGACAGGGAACTAATCAGCCCCAGCATTTT	CASSPGQGTNQPQHF
NA	once	TRBV4-1	TRBJ1-1	TGCGCCAGCAGCGCAAGAGAGCAGGGGATGGTCATGAACACTGAAGCTTTCTTT	CASSAREQGMVMNTEAFF
NA	NA	TRBV5-1	TRBJ2-3	TGCGCCAGCAGCTCCCACCTCGGGGGTGATAGCACAGATACGCAGTATTTT	CASSSHLGGDSTDTQYF
TRBD1	once	TRBV5-1	TRBJ1-2	TGCGCCAGCAGGGGACAGGGGGCCTATAACTATGGCTACACCTTC	CASRGQGAYNYGYTF
TRBD1	NA	TRBV6-5	TRBJ1-1	TGTGCCAGTGGGACAGGGGAGGTTTGGACTGAAGCTTTCTTT	CASGTGEVWTEAFF
TRBD2	NA	TRBV3-1/TRBV3-2	TRBJ2-1	TGTGCCAGCAGGGCGGCGGGGGGGGTCGATGAGCAGTTCTTC	CASRAAGGVDEQFF
NA	NA	TRBV7-9	TRBJ2-5	TGTGCCAGCAGCTTCCCGAAGGCCCTACAGGGTGAGCAAGAGACCCAGTACTTC	CASSFPKALQGEQETQYF
TRBD2	NA	TRBV19	TRBJ2-7	TGTGCCAGTAGCGAGAATCTAGCGGGGGGCCGGGGGGAGCAGTACTTC	CASSENLAGGRGEQYF
TRBD2	NA	TRBV7-6	TRBJ2-1	TGTGCCAGCAGCCGTTTGGGCGGGGGGGCCTCCTCCTACAATGAGCAGTTCTTC	CASSRLGGGASSYNEQFF
NA	NA	TRBV2	TRBJ2-6	TGTGCCAGCAGCACAGGCCACTCTGGGGCCAACGTCCTGACTTTC	CASSTGHSGANVLTF
NA	NA	TRBV7-8	TRBJ2-5	TGTGCGTTCACAGATAATGTGGGGGGGCCAGGAGAGACCCAGTACTTC	CAFTDNVGGPGETQYF
NA	once	TRBV6-5	TRBJ1-1	TGTGCCAGCAGTTTTCGAGCGAACACTGAAGCTTTCTTT	CASSFRANTEAFF
TRBD2	NA	TRBV7-8	TRBJ2-2	TGTGCCAGCAGCTTAGTTCTAGCGGGGACCGGGGAGCTGTTTTTT	CASSLVLAGTGELFF
TRBD2	NA	TRBV9	TRBJ2-2	TGTGCCAGCAGCGGACCGACTAAGCGGGGCGTTCACACCGGGGAGCTGTTTTTT	CASSGPTKRGVHTGELFF
TRBD1	NA	TRBV4-1	TRBJ1-1	TGCGCCAGCAGCCCCCCGGGGACAGGGGTCCTTTTAACTGAAGCTTTCTTT	CASSPPGTGVLLTEAFF
NA	few	TRBV3-1/TRBV3-2	TRBJ2-3	TGTGCCAGCACGGGGTCAGGCCTAAGGGCAGATACGCAGTATTTT	CASTGSGLRADTQYF
TRBD1	NA	TRBV5-4	TRBJ2-4	TGTGCCAGCAGCTTGGGGACAGGGATAGCCAAAAACATTCAGTACTTC	CASSLGTGIAKNIQYF
TRBD2	NA	TRBV7-6	TRBJ2-7	TGTGCCAGCAGCGGCACTAGCGGTTTCTACGAGCAGTACTTC	CASSGTSGFYEQYF
TRBD1	NA	TRBV12-5	TRBJ2-7	TGTGCTAGTGGTTTCGCCGGGATGGACAGGGACGAGCAGTACTTC	CASGFAGMDRDEQYF
NA	NA	TRBV11-1	TRBJ1-5	TGTGCCAGCAGCTTGGAGTCGGATCAGCCCCAGCATTTT	CASSLESDQPQHF
NA	NA	TRBV11-2	TRBJ1-2	TGTGCCAGCAGCTTAAGGGTAGAAGGGGCCCTCTATGGCTACACCTTC	CASSLRVEGALYGYTF
NA	NA	TRBV9	TRBJ1-2	TGTGCCAGCAGCGTAGGAAGAGCTAACTATGGCTACACCTTC	CASSVGRANYGYTF
NA	NA	TRBV6-5	TRBJ1-2	TGTGCCAGCACCCCCCGGAGGTATGGCTACACCTTC	CASTPRRYGYTF
NA	few	TRBV4-2	TRBJ2-7	TGTGCCAGCAGCCAGGTAGCGGCTCCCTACGAGCAGTACTTC	CASSQVAAPYEQYF
NA	NA	TRBV3-1/TRBV3-2	TRBJ2-5	TGTGCCAGCAGCCAAGGCGGGGAAGAGACCCAGTACTTC	CASSQGGEETQYF